The 15 T cell receptor beta chains listed next were all sequenced from one sample in a study of cytomegalovirus exposure and HLA in healthy donors. The PCR used 60 Vbeta and 13 Jbeta primers. Clones were sequenced by immunoSEQ multiplex PCR, and TCRdb holds only the in-frame ones, with some missing. The sample includes roughly 260,000 clones, roughly 86% of them seen just once. Sequencing input: PBMCs. The receptor source for this set is a woman aged 40 to 50 in good health and CMV-seropositive.

V gene TRBV9 combines with J gene TRBJ2-5, with D unclear. This CDR3 has 13 amino acids. The V end was cut by 3 bases, the J end by 4 bases, with 10 bases between. The V gene's germline CDR1 is SGDLS and CDR2 YYNGEE. Written as DNA, the CDR3 is TGTGCCAGCAGCGCCGCCTCTATAGAGACCCAGTACTTC. Protein product: CASSAASIETQYF.

The genes are TRBV6-5 and TRBJ2-1, with TRBD1 as a possible D gene (5 bases). Trimming took off 5 bases at V and 5 bases at J, with 13 bases between the two ends. There are 14 residues in the CDR3. CDR1 and CDR2 (germline): MNHEY, SVGAGI. CDR3 amino acids: CASSRGLGDNEQFF. The DNA of the CDR3 is TGTGCCAGCAGTCGAGGCCTAGGGGACAATGAGCAGTTCTTC.

The chain carries TRBV29-1 and TRBJ2-3; 7 bases agree with TRBD2. Germline V lookup: CDR1 SQVTM, CDR2 ANQGSEA. This CDR3 is built from 13 residues. The junction had 3 bases not matched to a gene; V was cut back by 3 bases and J by 3 bases. DNA for the CDR3: TGCAGCGTTGAGGGGAGGGTGACAGATACGCAGTATTTT. Its protein is CSVEGRVTDTQYF.

CDR3 region: CAWSVPRTGSVMNTQYF. CDR3 DNA sequence: TGTGCCTGGAGCGTACCAAGAACAGGGTCGGTCATGAATACGCAGTATTTT. The V and J genes are TRBV30 and TRBJ2-3, with a possible D match to TRBD1 (6 bases). Germline assignment: CDR1 GTSNPN and CDR2 SVGIG (reference sequence). The germline V and J ends were trimmed by 3 bases and 7 bases, with 26 bases remaining between them. This CDR3 has 17 residues.

The gene calls are TRBV5-1 and TRBJ1-1; possibly TRBD1 for D (5 bases). The CDR3 spans 14 residues. The V end lost 4 bases, the J end lost 6 bases, and 16 bases lay between the germline ends. CDR1 is SGHRS, CDR2 YFSETQ, per germline. In DNA form, the CDR3 reads TGCGCCAGCAGCCCCCAGACCCAGGGTGCTGAAGCTTTCTTT. This sequence encodes CASSPQTQGAEAFF.

The chain has TRBV7-2 and TRBJ2-6, with D perhaps TRBD1 (6 bases). V lost 6 bases and J 2 bases, leaving 11 bases between the germline ends. CDR3 length equals 15 residues. The germline V gene has CDR1 SGHTA and CDR2 FQGNSA. CDR3 bases: TGTGCCAGCAGAGCTACAGGGACTGGGGCCAACGTCCTGACTTTC. It specifies CASRATGTGANVLTF.

Concerning this clone itself: Other DNA variants within this sample encode the same CDR3. This rearrangement joins TRBV30 to TRBJ1-5; 9 bases align to TRBD1. There are 14 residues in the CDR3. After removal of 4 bases from V and 2 bases from J, the junction contained 3 bases not matched to a gene. Germline CDR1 and CDR2: GTSNPN and SVGIG (reference sequence). The CDR3 nucleotides read TGTGCCTGGACGGGACAGGGTGGCAATCAGCCCCAGCATTTT. Protein: CAWTGQGGNQPQHF.

V usage is TRBV10-3 and J usage is TRBJ1-4, with 10 bases identical to TRBD1. V lost 6 bases and J lost 7; bases outside the gene matches: 11. Per germline, CDR1 ENHRY and CDR2 SYGVKD. This CDR3 spans 16 amino acids. The CDR3 protein is CAIRPGTGDNGEKLFF. The DNA of the CDR3 is TGTGCCATCAGACCCGGGACAGGGGACAACGGTGAAAAACTGTTTTTT.

The CDR3 DNA sequence: TGTGCCAGCAGCATGGAGGGGGCGAGGAGCACAGATACGCAGTATTTT. Translating it yields CASSMEGARSTDTQYF. The V and J genes are TRBV21-1 and TRBJ2-3; no DNA check was done on the table's D call, TRBD1. TRBV21-1 counts as a pseudogene. The CDR3 runs to 16 residues.

The chain carries TRBV27 and TRBJ2-7; 10 bases are shared with TRBD2. Germline values: CDR1 MNHEY, CDR2 SMNVEV (reference sequence). The junction had 8 bases not matched to a gene; V was cut back by 0 bases and J by 6 bases. CDR3 size: 16 residues. The CDR3 region has the DNA TGTGCCAGCAGTTTATCCCGGCTAGCGGGAGCTCGCGAGCAGTACTTC. This gives the protein CASSLSRLAGAREQYF.

Regarding this clone: The same CDR3 is also encoded by other DNA sequences in this sample. The chain links TRBV5-1 to TRBJ2-7; 11 nucleotides align to TRBD2. Germline lookup yields CDR1 SGHRS and CDR2 YFSETQ. Trimming took 3 bases from V and 2 from J; bases not matched to a gene: 4. The CDR3 extends over 15 amino acids. Here the CDR3 reads CASSSLAGGTYEQYF. For the CDR3, the DNA is TGCGCCAGCAGCTCCCTAGCGGGAGGTACCTACGAGCAGTACTTC.

This clone was observed a handful of times. CDR3 in DNA: TGTGCCAGCGGACAGAGCTCCACGCGGGCTTTCTTT. This encodes CASGQSSTRAFF. The rearrangement links TRBV10-3 to TRBJ1-1, with D possibly TRBD1 on 6 matching bases. Between the trimmed V and J ends, which lost 10 bases and 11 bases, there was a span of 20 bases. The CDR3 loop spans 12 amino acids. Germline values: CDR1 ENHRY, CDR2 SYGVKD.

The rearrangement joins TRBV29-1 to TRBJ1-1, with D maybe TRBD1 (6 bases). CDR1 SQVTM and CDR2 ANQGSEA come from the germline V gene. The CDR3 is 14 residues long. Deletions cut 6 bases from V and 1 base from J, with 15 bases between. CDR3 protein: CSVSARGRNTEAFF. CDR3 nucleotides: TGCAGCGTGTCGGCAAGGGGGAGGAACACTGAAGCTTTCTTT.

This rearrangement joins TRBV27 to TRBJ1-4; D unclear. The V gene lost 3 bases and the J gene lost 0 bases, with 5 bases spanning the gap. The CDR3 consists of 14 residues. Germline CDR1 is MNHEY and CDR2 is SMNVEV (reference sequence). CDR3 DNA sequence: TGTGCCAGCAGTTTTAAATCAACTAATGAAAAACTGTTTTTT. Its translation: CASSFKSTNEKLFF.

V and J are TRBV18 and TRBJ2-1; the match to TRBD1 covers 9 bases. This CDR3 has 14 amino acids. Losses at the gene ends were 3 bases for V and 7 bases for J; bases not matched to a gene: 4. The germline CDR1 and CDR2 sequences are KGHSH and LQKENI. The CDR3 DNA reads TGTGCCAGCTCACCCGGGACAGGGAAGAATGAGCAGTTCTTC. Its protein is CASSPGTGKNEQFF.